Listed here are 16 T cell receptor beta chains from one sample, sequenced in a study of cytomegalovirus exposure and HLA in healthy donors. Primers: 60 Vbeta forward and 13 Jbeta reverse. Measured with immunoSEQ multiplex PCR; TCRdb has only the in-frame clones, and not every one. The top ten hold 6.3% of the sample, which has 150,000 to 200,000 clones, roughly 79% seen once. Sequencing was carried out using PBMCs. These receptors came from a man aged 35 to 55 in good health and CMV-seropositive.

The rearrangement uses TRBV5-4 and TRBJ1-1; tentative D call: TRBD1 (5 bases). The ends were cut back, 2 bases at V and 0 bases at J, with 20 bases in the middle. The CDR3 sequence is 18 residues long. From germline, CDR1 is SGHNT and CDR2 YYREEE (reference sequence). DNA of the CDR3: TGTGCCAGCAGCTTATCCTTTAGGGGCGGAATCATGAACACTGAAGCTTTCTTT. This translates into CASSLSFRGGIMNTEAFF. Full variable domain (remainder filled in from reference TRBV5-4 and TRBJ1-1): ETGVTQSPTHLIKTRGQQVTLRCSSQSGHNTVSWYQQALGQGPQFIFQYYREEENGRGNFPPRFSGLQFPNYSSELNVNALELDDSALYLCASSLSFRGGIMNTEAFFGQGTRLTVV.

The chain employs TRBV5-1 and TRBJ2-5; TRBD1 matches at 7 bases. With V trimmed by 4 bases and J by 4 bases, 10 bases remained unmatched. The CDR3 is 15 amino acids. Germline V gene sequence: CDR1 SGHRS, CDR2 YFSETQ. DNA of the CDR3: TGCGCCAGCAGCCCGACAGGGTCGAGTGTAGAGACCCAGTACTTC. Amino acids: CASSPTGSSVETQYF.

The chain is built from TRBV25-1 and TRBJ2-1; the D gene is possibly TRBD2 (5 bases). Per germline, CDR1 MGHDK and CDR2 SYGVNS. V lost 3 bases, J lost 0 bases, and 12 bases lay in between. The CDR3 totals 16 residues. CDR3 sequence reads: CASSDLSGFSYNEQFF. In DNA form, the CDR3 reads TGTGCCAGCAGTGACCTCAGCGGATTCTCCTACAATGAGCAGTTCTTC.

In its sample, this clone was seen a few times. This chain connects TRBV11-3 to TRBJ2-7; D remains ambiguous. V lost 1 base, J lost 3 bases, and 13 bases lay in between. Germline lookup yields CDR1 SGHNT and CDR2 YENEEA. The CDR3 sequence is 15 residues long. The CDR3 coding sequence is TGTGCCAGCAGCTTAGCTGGCAGGCATTACTACGAGCAGTACTTC. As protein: CASSLAGRHYYEQYF.

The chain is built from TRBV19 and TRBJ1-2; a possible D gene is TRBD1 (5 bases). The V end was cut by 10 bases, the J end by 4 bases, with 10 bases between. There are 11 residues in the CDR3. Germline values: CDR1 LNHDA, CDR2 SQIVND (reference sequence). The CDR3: CAIFQGYGYTF. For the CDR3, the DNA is TGTGCCATTTTCCAGGGCTATGGCTACACCTTC.

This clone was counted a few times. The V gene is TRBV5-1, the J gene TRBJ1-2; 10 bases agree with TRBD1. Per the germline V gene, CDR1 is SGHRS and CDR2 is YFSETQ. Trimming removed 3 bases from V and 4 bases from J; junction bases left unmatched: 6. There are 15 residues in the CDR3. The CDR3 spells CASSSTDRGLYGYTF. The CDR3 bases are TGCGCCAGCAGCTCTACCGACAGGGGGCTCTATGGCTACACCTTC. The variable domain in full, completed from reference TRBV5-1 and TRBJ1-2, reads KAGVTQTPRYLIKTRGQQVTLSCSPISGHRSVSWYQQTPGQGLQFLFEYFSETQRNKGNFPGRFSGRQFSNSRSEMNVSTLELGDSALYLCASSSTDRGLYGYTFGSGTRLTVV.

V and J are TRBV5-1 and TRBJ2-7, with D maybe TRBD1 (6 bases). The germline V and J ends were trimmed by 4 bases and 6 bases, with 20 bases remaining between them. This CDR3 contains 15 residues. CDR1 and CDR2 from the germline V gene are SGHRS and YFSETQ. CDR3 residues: CASSRLPSGQSEQYF. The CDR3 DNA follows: TGCGCCAGCAGCCGACTGCCCTCTGGACAGTCCGAGCAGTACTTC.

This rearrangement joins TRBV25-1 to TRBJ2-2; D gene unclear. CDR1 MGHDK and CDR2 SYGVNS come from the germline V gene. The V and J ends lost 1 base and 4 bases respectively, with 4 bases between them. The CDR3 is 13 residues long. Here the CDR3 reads CASSEFGTGELFF. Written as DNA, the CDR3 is TGTGCCAGCAGTGAATTCGGCACCGGGGAGCTGTTTTTT.

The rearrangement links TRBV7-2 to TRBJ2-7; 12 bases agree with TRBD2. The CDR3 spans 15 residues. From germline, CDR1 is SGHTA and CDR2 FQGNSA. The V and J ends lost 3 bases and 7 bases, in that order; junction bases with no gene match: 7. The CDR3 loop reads CASSFYSSGRGEQYF. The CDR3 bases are TGTGCCAGCAGCTTTTATTCTAGCGGGAGGGGGGAGCAGTACTTC. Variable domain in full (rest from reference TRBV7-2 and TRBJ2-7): GAGVSQSPSNKVTEKGKDVELRCDPISGHTALYWYRQSLGQGLEFLIYFQGNSAPDKSGLPSDRFSAERTGGSVSTLTIQRTQQEDSAVYLCASSFYSSGRGEQYFGPGTRLTVT.

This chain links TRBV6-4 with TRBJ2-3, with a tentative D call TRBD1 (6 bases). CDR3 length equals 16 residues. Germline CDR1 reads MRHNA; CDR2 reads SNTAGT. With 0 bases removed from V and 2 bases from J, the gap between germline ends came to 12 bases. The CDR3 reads CASSDSKGTNTDTQYF. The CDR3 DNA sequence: TGTGCCAGCAGTGACTCAAAGGGGACAAACACAGATACGCAGTATTTT.

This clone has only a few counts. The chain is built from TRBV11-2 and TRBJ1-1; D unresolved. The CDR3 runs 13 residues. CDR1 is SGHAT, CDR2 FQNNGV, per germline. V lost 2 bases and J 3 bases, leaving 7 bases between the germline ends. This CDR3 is CASSLSPDTEAFF. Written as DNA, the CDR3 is TGTGCCAGCAGCTTATCTCCGGACACTGAAGCTTTCTTT.

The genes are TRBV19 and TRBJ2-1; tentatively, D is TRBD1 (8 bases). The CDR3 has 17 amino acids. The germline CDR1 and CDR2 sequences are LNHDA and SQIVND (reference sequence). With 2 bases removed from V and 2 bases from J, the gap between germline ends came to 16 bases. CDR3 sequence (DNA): TGTGCCAGTAGTATAAGGGGGGGCAGGGGGCCCTACAATGAGCAGTTCTTC. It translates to CASSIRGGRGPYNEQFF. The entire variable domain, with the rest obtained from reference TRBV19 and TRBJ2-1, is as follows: DGGITQSPKYLFRKEGQNVTLSCEQNLNHDAMYWYRQDPGQGLRLIYYSQIVNDFQKGDIAEGYSVSREKKESFPLTVTSAQKNPTAFYLCASSIRGGRGPYNEQFFGPGTRLTVL.

The CDR3 coding sequence is TGTGCCAGCAGCTTAGAGGCTAGCCTATACAATGAGCAGTTCTTC. Protein product: CASSLEASLYNEQFF. The chain recombines TRBV13 with TRBJ2-1; D might be TRBD2 (5 bases). The V gene lost 1 base and the J gene lost 4 bases, with 11 bases spanning the gap. CDR1 is PRHDT, CDR2 FYEKMQ, per germline (reference sequence). This CDR3 spans 15 amino acids.

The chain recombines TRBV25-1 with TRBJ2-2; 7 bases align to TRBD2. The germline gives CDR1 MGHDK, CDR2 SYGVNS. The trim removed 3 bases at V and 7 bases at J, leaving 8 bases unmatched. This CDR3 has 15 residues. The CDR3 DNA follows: TGTGCCAGCAGTGAGCCAGCGGGATTTGGCGGGGAGCTGTTTTTT. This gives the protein CASSEPAGFGGELFF.

DNA for the CDR3: TGCGCCAGCAGCCAGTTCGTTTGGGGGACAGGGGTCTCCAATGAGCAGTTCTTC. This sequence encodes CASSQFVWGTGVSNEQFF. The rearrangement links TRBV4-1 to TRBJ2-1, with 10 bases lining up with TRBD1. Germline CDR1 MGHRA, CDR2 YSYEKL. This CDR3 has 18 residues. The J segment lost 6 bases and the V segment lost 3 bases, leaving 14 bases of the junction unmatched.

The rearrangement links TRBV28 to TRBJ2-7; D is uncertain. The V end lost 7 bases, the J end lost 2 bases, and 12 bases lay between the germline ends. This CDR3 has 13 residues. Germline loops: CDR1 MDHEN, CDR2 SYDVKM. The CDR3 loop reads CASMSGAAYEQYF. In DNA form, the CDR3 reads TGTGCCAGCATGTCAGGCGCAGCCTACGAGCAGTACTTC.